One sample yielded the 8 T cell receptor beta chains listed below, sequenced in a study of patients and donors after allogeneic stem cell transplantation. TCRdb independently ran MiXCR on the RT-PCR reads; one entry per CDR3 protein. The sample carries fewer than 60,000 distinct CDR3 sequences, roughly 14% recorded once. Specimen: blood, either unsorted or a sorted T cell fraction (not recorded which). These TCRs come from a human donor who was either an allogeneic HSCT recipient or a stem cell or donor lymphocyte infusion donor (not recorded which). It is not recorded whose cells these are; they may come from a transplant donor.

This sequence joins TRBV7-3 and TRBJ2-5; D gene ambiguous. Germline-derived CDR1 and CDR2 are SGHTA and FQGTGA. The CDR3 consists of 13 residues. Trimming took off 0 bases at V and 6 bases at J, with 8 bases between the two ends. The CDR3 sequence: CASSLTPFQTQYF. In nucleotides, the CDR3 is TGTGCCAGCAGCTTAACACCGTTCCAGACCCAGTACTTC.

The chain employs TRBV6-5 and TRBJ2-7; 7 bases fit TRBD1. From germline, CDR1 is MNHEY and CDR2 SVGAGI. The CDR3 runs 16 residues. The J segment lost 3 bases and the V segment lost 4 bases, leaving 12 bases of the junction unmatched. The CDR3 here is CASSLGDPQGDYEQYF. The CDR3 DNA reads as TGTGCCAGCAGTTTAGGGGATCCGCAGGGGGACTACGAGCAGTACTTC.

The V gene is TRBV12-3 or TRBV12-4, the J gene TRBJ2-7; D unresolved. Deletions cut 5 bases from V and 5 bases from J, with 19 bases between. This CDR3 spans 15 amino acids. CDR3 in amino acids: CASSITGLSGDEQYF. The CDR3 nucleotides are TGTGCCAGCAGTATCACCGGGCTATCCGGCGACGAGCAGTACTTC.

By its share, this clonotype is medium-sized (0.01 to 0.1%). This chain joins TRBV4-2 and TRBJ1-6; weak D call: TRBD1 (5 bases). The V end was cut by 5 bases, the J end by 8 bases, with 13 bases between. This CDR3 comprises 14 residues. From germline, CDR1 is LGHNA and CDR2 YNFKEQ. The CDR3 region is CASSFGTSDSPLHF. CDR3 nucleotides: TGTGCCAGCAGCTTCGGGACCTCGGATTCACCCCTCCACTTT.

The sample holds a few counts of this clonotype. The chain couples TRBV18 to TRBJ2-1; D gene ambiguous. Trimming cost V 0 bases and J 6 bases, with 6 bases left between them. This CDR3 contains 13 residues. CDR1 and CDR2 from the germline V gene are KGHSH and LQKENI. The CDR3 DNA follows: TGTGCCAGCTCACCACCTAAGGGCAATGAGCAGTTCTTC. This codes for CASSPPKGNEQFF.

This clonotype was detected only a few times. CDR3 DNA sequence: TGTGCCAGCAGCTTAATAGCGGGAGGGCCAGCTGATACGCAGTATTTT. It is translated as CASSLIAGGPADTQYF. The V and J genes are TRBV7-3 and TRBJ2-3; 11 bases fit TRBD2. Germline loops: CDR1 SGHTA, CDR2 FQGTGA. J gave up 6 bases and V 1 base, and 6 bases lay outside the gene matches. CDR3 length: 16 amino acids.

This clonotype was observed many times. The J gene is TRBJ1-5, the V gene TRBV7-9, with unresolved D. The CDR3 has 17 amino acids. Germline V CDR1 and CDR2: SEHNR, FQNEAQ (reference sequence). V dropped 8 bases and J dropped 5 bases, with 25 bases sitting between them. CDR3 coding DNA: TGTGCCAGCCAAGCTCTGGTTGGCGGAAGTTTCGATCAGCCCCAGCATTTT. It is translated as CASQALVGGSFDQPQHF.

The V gene is TRBV21-1, the J gene TRBJ2-7; the table gives TRBD2 as D, unverified against the DNA. TRBV21-1 is recorded as a pseudogene. The CDR3 is made up of 16 amino acids. This chain's CDR3 is CASSGLAKRNKNEQYF. The CDR3 nucleotides are TGTGCCAGCAGCGGACTGGCCAAGAGGAACAAGAACGAGCAGTACTTC.